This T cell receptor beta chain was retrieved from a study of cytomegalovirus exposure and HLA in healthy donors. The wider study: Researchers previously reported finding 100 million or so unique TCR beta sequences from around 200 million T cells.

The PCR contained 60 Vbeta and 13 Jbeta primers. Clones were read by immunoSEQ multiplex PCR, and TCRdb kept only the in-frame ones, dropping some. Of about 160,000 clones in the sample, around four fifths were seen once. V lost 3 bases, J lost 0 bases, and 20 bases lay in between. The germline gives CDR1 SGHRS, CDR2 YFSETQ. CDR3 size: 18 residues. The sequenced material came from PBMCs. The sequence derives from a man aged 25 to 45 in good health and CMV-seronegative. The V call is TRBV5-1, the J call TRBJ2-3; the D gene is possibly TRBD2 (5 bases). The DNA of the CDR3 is TGCGCCAGCAGCTCGACATTAAGAGCGGTTTCTAGCACAGATACGCAGTATTTT. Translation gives CASSSTLRAVSSTDTQYF. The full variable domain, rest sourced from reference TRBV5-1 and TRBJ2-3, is KAGVTQTPRYLIKTRGQQVTLSCSPISGHRSVSWYQQTPGQGLQFLFEYFSETQRNKGNFPGRFSGRQFSNSRSEMNVSTLELGDSALYLCASSSTLRAVSSTDTQYFGPGTRLTVL.